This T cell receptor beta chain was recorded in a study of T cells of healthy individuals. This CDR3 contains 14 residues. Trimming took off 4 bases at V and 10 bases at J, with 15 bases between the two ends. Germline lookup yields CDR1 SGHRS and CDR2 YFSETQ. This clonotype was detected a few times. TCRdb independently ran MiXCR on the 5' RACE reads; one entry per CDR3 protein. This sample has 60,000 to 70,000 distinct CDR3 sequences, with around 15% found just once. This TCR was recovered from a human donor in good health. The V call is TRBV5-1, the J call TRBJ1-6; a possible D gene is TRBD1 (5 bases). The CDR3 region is CASSPGDGVSPLHF. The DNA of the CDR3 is TGCGCCAGCAGCCCGGGGGACGGAGTGTCACCCCTCCACTTT.